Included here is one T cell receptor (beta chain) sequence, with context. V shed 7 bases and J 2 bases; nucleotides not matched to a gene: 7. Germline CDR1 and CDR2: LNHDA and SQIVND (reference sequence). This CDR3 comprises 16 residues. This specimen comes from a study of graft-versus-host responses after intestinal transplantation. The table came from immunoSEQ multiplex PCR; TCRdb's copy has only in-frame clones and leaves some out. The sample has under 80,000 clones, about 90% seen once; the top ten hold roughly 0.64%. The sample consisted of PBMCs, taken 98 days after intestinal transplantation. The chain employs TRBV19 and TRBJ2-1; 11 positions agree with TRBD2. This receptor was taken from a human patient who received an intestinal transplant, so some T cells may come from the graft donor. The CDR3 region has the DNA TGTGCCAGTAAAACTAGCGGGGGCCCCACCTACAATGAGCAGTTCTTC. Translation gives CASKTSGGPTYNEQFF. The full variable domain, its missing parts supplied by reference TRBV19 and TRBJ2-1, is DGGITQSPKYLFRKEGQNVTLSCEQNLNHDAMYWYRQDPGQGLRLIYYSQIVNDFQKGDIAEGYSVSREKKESFPLTVTSAQKNPTAFYLCASKTSGGPTYNEQFFGPGTRLTVL.